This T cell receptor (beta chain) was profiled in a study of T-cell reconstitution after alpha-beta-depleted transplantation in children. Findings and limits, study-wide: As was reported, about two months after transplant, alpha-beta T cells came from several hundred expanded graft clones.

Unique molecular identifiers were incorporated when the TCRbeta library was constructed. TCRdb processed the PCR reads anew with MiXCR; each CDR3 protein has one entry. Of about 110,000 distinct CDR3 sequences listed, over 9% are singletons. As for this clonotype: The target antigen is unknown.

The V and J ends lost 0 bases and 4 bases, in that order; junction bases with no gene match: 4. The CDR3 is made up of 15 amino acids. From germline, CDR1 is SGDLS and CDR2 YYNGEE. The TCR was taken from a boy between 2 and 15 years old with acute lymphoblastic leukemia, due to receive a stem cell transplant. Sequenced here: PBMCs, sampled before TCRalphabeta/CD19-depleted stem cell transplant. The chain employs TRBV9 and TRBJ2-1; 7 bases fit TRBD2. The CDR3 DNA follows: TGTGCCAGCAGCGTAGTTGGCGGGGGATACAATGAGCAGTTCTTC. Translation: CASSVVGGGYNEQFF.